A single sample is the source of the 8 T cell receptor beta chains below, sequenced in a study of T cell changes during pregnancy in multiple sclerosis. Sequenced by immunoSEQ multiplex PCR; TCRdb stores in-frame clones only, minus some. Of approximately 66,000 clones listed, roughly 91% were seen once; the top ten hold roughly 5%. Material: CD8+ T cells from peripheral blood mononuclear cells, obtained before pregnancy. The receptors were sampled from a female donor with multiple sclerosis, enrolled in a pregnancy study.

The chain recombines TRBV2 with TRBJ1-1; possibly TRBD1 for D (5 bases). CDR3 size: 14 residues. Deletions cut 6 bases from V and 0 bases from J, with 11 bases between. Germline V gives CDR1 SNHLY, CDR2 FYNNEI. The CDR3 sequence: CASRSGHLNTEAFF. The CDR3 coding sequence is TGTGCCAGCAGAAGTGGACACCTGAACACTGAAGCTTTCTTT. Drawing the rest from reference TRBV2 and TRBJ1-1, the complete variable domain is EPEVTQTPSHQVTQMGQEVILRCVPISNHLYFYWYRQILGQKVEFLVSFYNNEISEKSEIFDDQFSVERPDGSNFTLKIRSTKLEDSAMYFCASRSGHLNTEAFFGQGTRLTVV.

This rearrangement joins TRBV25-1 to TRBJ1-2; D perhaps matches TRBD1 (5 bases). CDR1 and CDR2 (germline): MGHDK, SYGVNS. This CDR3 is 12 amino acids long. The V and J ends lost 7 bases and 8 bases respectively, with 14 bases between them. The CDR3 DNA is TGTGCCAGCACCGCGGGGGTGGGCGGCTACACCTTC. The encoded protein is CASTAGVGGYTF.

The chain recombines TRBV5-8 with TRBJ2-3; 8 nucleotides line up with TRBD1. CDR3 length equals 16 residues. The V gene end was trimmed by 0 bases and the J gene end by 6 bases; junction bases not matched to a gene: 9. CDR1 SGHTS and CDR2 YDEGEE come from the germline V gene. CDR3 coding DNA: TGTGCCAGCAGCTTGGGACAGGGGAGATCGCAGGATACGCAGTATTTT. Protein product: CASSLGQGRSQDTQYF.

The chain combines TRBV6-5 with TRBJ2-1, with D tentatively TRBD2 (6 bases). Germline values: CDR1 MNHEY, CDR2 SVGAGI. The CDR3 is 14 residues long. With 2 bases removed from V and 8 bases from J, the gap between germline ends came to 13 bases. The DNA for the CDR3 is TGTGCCAGCAGTTACGGACTCGGGGGTTATGAGCAGTTCTTC. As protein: CASSYGLGGYEQFF.

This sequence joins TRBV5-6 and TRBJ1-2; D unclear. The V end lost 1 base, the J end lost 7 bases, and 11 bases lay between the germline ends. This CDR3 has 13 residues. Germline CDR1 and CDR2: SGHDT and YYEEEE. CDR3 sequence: CASSLSLRGGYTF. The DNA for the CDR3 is TGTGCCAGCAGCTTGTCTCTACGTGGTGGCTACACCTTC.

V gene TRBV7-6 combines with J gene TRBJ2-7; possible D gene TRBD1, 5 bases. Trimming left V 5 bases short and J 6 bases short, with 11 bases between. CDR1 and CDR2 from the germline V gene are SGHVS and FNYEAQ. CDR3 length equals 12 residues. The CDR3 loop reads CASSEDSIEQYF. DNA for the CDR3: TGTGCCAGCAGCGAAGACAGTATCGAGCAGTACTTC.

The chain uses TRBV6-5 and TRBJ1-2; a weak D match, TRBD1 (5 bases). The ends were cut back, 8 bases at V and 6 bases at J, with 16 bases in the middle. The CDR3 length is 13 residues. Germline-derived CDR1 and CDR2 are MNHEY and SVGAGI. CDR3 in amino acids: CASSLGRENGYTF. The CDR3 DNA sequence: TGTGCCAGCTCCTTAGGCAGGGAAAATGGCTACACCTTC.

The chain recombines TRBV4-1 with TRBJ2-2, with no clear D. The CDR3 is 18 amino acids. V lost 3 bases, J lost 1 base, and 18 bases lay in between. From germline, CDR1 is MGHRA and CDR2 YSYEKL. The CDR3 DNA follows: TGCGCCAGCAGCCATACATCCCCCCCCGACATGAACACCGGGGAGCTGTTTTTT. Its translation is CASSHTSPPDMNTGELFF.